One and the same sample provided the 22 T cell receptor beta chains below, sequenced in a study of T cell repertoires in cytomegalovirus infection. Via MiXCR, TCRdb re-called the reads, giving one row per CDR3 protein. The sample records 400,000 to 600,000 distinct CDR3 sequences, about 42% being singletons. No antigen is known for these receptors. This material consisted of cultured PBMCs, taken from culture after CMV antigen stimulation. Receptors were obtained from a human donor in good health (CMV status not recorded). Some clones in this sample may be carry-over from other donors' samples.

A note on this clonotype: Possible read error: a much larger clone is one base away. CDR3 amino acids: CASSLGQGRHSPLHF. DNA for the CDR3: TGTGCCAGCAGCTTAGGACAGGGTAGGCATTCACCCCTCCACTTT. V is TRBV7-2 and J is TRBJ1-6; 7 bases line up with TRBD1. The CDR3 has 15 residues. Germline values: CDR1 SGHTA, CDR2 FQGNSA. J gave up 8 bases and V 1 base, and 5 bases lay outside the gene matches.

This clonotype was detected only a few times. The J gene is TRBJ1-3, the V gene TRBV12-3 or TRBV12-4, with a tentative D call TRBD1 (5 bases). The V end lost 5 bases, the J end lost 5 bases, and 13 bases lay between the germline ends. CDR3 length equals 14 residues. The chain's CDR3 is CASSAGPTRNTIYF. The CDR3 coding sequence is TGTGCCAGCAGTGCAGGGCCGACAAGAAACACCATATATTTT.

The chain links TRBV5-1 to TRBJ2-2; D gene ambiguous. Germline V gene data show CDR1 as SGHRS and CDR2 as YFSETQ. This CDR3 has 14 amino acids. The V end lost 4 bases, the J end lost 4 bases, and 11 bases lay between the germline ends. The CDR3 coding sequence is TGCGCCAGCAGCCTAAGAGATCCCACCGGGGAGCTGTTTTTT. It encodes CASSLRDPTGELFF.

This chain uses TRBV5-1 with TRBJ2-5; D is unresolved. The germline gives CDR1 SGHRS, CDR2 YFSETQ. This CDR3 region has 14 residues. V was shortened by 4 bases and J by 2 bases, with 12 bases between the two germline ends. The CDR3 DNA sequence: TGCGCCAGCAGCACAAACTGGGCACAAGAGACCCAGTACTTC. Encoded protein: CASSTNWAQETQYF.

This rearrangement joins TRBV6-2 or TRBV6-3 to TRBJ2-1, with 9 bases matching TRBD1. The V gene end was trimmed by 5 bases and the J gene end by 7 bases; junction bases not matched to a gene: 9. The CDR3 is 15 amino acids. Germline loops: CDR1 MNHEY, CDR2 SVGEGT. CDR3 loop: CASSPRGQGWNEQFF. The DNA of the CDR3 is TGTGCCAGCAGTCCTCGGGGACAGGGATGGAATGAGCAGTTCTTC.

To note about this clonotype: The junction shows a germline mismatch at one end, possibly a read error. The chain has TRBV6-2 or TRBV6-3 and TRBJ2-1, with 13 bases lining up with TRBD2. CDR3 length: 13 amino acids. Germline CDR1 reads MNHEY; CDR2 reads SVGEGT. CDR3 sequence: CASGTSGVYELFF. The CDR3 nucleotides are TGTGCCAGTGGGACTAGCGGGGTATATGAGCTGTTCTTC.

The gene calls are TRBV4-3 and TRBJ2-7, with TRBD1 matching over 8 bases. V was clipped by 2 bases and J by 2 bases; unmatched bases: 2. CDR1 is LGHNA, CDR2 YSLEER, per germline. This CDR3 contains 14 residues. Here the CDR3 reads CASSQTQGAYEQYF. DNA for the CDR3: TGCGCCAGCAGCCAAACACAGGGGGCCTACGAGCAGTACTTC.

The chain carries TRBV27 and TRBJ1-5; tentative D call: TRBD1 (6 bases). Germline assignment: CDR1 MNHEY and CDR2 SMNVEV (reference sequence). This CDR3 has 16 residues. V was shortened by 8 bases and J by 0 bases, with 17 bases between the two germline ends. The CDR3 loop is CASRTQGPYSNQPQHF. The CDR3 nucleotides read TGTGCCAGCCGAACGCAGGGGCCTTATAGCAATCAGCCCCAGCATTTT.

V gene TRBV7-9 combines with J gene TRBJ2-1; 7 nucleotides agree with TRBD2. This CDR3 spans 14 amino acids. Per germline, CDR1 SEHNR and CDR2 FQNEAQ (reference sequence). V trimming: 3 bases; J trimming: 5 bases; junction bases outside the gene matches: 4. The CDR3 bases are TGTGCCAGCAGCTTTGGGACTACCCACAATGAGCAGTTCTTC. This translates into CASSFGTTHNEQFF.

This rearrangement joins TRBV7-9 to TRBJ2-7, with a weak D call TRBD2 (5 bases). The V end lost 3 bases, the J end lost 3 bases, and 12 bases lay between the germline ends. Germline CDR1 and CDR2: SEHNR and FQNEAQ (reference sequence). This CDR3 comprises 14 residues. As DNA, the CDR3 is TGTGCCAGCAGCTTTCGGGGAACCCTCTACGAGCAGTACTTC. It is translated as CASSFRGTLYEQYF.

V and J are TRBV7-2 and TRBJ1-6; 9 positions agree with TRBD1. V shed 0 bases and J 8 bases; nucleotides not matched to a gene: 5. Germline-derived CDR1 and CDR2 are SGHTA and FQGNSA. The CDR3 length is 16 residues. The CDR3 coding sequence is TGTGCCAGCAGCTTAGCGGCCGGGACAGGGTATTCACCCCTCCACTTT. Translated: CASSLAAGTGYSPLHF.

This clonotype was detected a few times. V usage is TRBV6-1 and J usage is TRBJ2-1; 7 positions match TRBD2. The CDR3 sequence is 16 residues long. Trimming at V came to 6 bases and at J to 8 bases, leaving 16 bases not matched to a gene. In germline, CDR1 is MNHNS, CDR2 SASEGT. The CDR3 sequence is CASRTAGDVRAHEQFF. CDR3 nucleotides: TGTGCCAGCAGGACCGCGGGGGACGTCAGGGCCCATGAGCAGTTCTTC.

The chain uses TRBV5-4 and TRBJ1-3, with no clear D. CDR3 length: 16 residues. The V gene's germline CDR1 is SGHNT and CDR2 YYREEE (reference sequence). Between the trimmed V and J ends, which lost 0 bases and 3 bases, there was a span of 13 bases. This CDR3 reads CASSLGPLTSGNTIYF. The DNA for the CDR3 is TGTGCCAGCAGCTTGGGCCCCCTTACCAGTGGAAACACCATATATTTT. The complete variable domain, with remaining parts taken from reference TRBV5-4 and TRBJ1-3, reads ETGVTQSPTHLIKTRGQQVTLRCSSQSGHNTVSWYQQALGQGPQFIFQYYREEENGRGNFPPRFSGLQFPNYSSELNVNALELDDSALYLCASSLGPLTSGNTIYFGEGSWLTVV.

This clonotype was seen ten or more times. The V call is TRBV7-2, the J call TRBJ2-5; 9 bases map to TRBD2. This CDR3 region has 16 residues. Germline V gives CDR1 SGHTA, CDR2 FQGNSA. V trimming: 5 bases; J trimming: 4 bases; junction bases outside the gene matches: 11. CDR3 residues: CASSLDAGGGPETQYF. The DNA of the CDR3 is TGTGCCAGCAGCCTCGATGCGGGGGGGGGGCCAGAGACCCAGTACTTC.

This sequence joins TRBV20-1 and TRBJ2-3; 7 nucleotides line up with TRBD1. The V segment lost 3 bases and the J segment 6 bases; nucleotides outside the gene matches: 15. The length of the CDR3 is 16 residues. Looked up from germline, CDR1 is DFQATT and CDR2 is SNEGSKA (reference sequence). CDR3 amino acids: CSASRGTEPSTDTQYF. The CDR3 DNA is TGCAGTGCTAGTCGAGGGACAGAGCCCTCCACGGATACGCAGTATTTT.

This chain uses TRBV6-1 with TRBJ2-7; the D gene is possibly TRBD1 (5 bases). The CDR3 extends over 13 amino acids. Germline values: CDR1 MNHNS, CDR2 SASEGT. V dropped 6 bases and J dropped 2 bases, with 11 bases sitting between them. This chain's CDR3 is CASRAGSTYEQYF. The CDR3 DNA sequence: TGTGCCAGCAGGGCAGGGTCAACCTACGAGCAGTACTTC.

This clonotype came up a few times. This chain links TRBV6-6 with TRBJ2-7, with D perhaps TRBD2 (5 bases). Germline loops: CDR1 MNHNY, CDR2 SVGAGI (reference sequence). This CDR3 is built from 16 residues. Trimming left V 1 base short and J 6 bases short, with 19 bases between. The CDR3 loop reads CASSYFSQAGIGEQYF. CDR3 nucleotides: TGTGCCAGCAGTTACTTCAGTCAGGCGGGTATAGGCGAGCAGTACTTC.

This chain links TRBV5-1 with TRBJ2-5; TRBD2 agrees at 11 bases. The CDR3 contains 16 residues. The ends lost 5 bases at V and 1 base at J; junction bases unmatched: 7. Germline V lookup: CDR1 SGHRS, CDR2 YFSETQ. CDR3 DNA sequence: TGCGCCAGCAGACTACTAGCGGGGGAACGCCAAGAGACCCAGTACTTC. This encodes CASRLLAGERQETQYF.

This clonotype was observed at least ten times. V is TRBV7-2 and J is TRBJ2-7; 9 nucleotides agree with TRBD2. Losses at the gene ends were 1 base for V and 4 bases for J; bases not matched to a gene: 5. The CDR3 consists of 15 residues. Germline V CDR1 and CDR2: SGHTA, FQGNSA. The CDR3 sequence is CASSLGRSGGYEQYF. The CDR3 nucleotides are TGTGCCAGCAGCTTAGGACGTAGCGGGGGATACGAGCAGTACTTC.

This clonotype was seen only a few times. V gene TRBV10-3 combines with J gene TRBJ2-2; D remains ambiguous. The CDR3 loop spans 13 amino acids. Germline V gives CDR1 ENHRY, CDR2 SYGVKD. The ends were cut back, 10 bases at V and 1 base at J, with 10 bases in the middle. CDR3 nucleotides: TGTGCCACCAAGGACGGGAACACCGGGGAGCTGTTTTTT. This encodes CATKDGNTGELFF.

The CDR3 sequence: CASARSSYNSPLHF. CDR3 in DNA: TGTGCCAGCGCCCGAAGCTCCTATAATTCACCCCTCCACTTT. The rearrangement joins TRBV12-3 or TRBV12-4 to TRBJ1-6, with D hard to call. With 8 bases removed from V and 0 bases from J, the gap between germline ends came to 8 bases. CDR3 length: 14 residues.

This chain uses TRBV20-1 with TRBJ2-7, with 7 bases aligning to TRBD2. CDR1 and CDR2 from the germline V gene are DFQATT and SNEGSKA (reference sequence). Trimming took 5 bases from V and 0 from J; bases not matched to a gene: 4. The CDR3 covers 13 residues. Here the CDR3 reads CSAGRDYSYEQYF. DNA for the CDR3: TGCAGTGCTGGCCGGGACTACTCCTACGAGCAGTACTTC.